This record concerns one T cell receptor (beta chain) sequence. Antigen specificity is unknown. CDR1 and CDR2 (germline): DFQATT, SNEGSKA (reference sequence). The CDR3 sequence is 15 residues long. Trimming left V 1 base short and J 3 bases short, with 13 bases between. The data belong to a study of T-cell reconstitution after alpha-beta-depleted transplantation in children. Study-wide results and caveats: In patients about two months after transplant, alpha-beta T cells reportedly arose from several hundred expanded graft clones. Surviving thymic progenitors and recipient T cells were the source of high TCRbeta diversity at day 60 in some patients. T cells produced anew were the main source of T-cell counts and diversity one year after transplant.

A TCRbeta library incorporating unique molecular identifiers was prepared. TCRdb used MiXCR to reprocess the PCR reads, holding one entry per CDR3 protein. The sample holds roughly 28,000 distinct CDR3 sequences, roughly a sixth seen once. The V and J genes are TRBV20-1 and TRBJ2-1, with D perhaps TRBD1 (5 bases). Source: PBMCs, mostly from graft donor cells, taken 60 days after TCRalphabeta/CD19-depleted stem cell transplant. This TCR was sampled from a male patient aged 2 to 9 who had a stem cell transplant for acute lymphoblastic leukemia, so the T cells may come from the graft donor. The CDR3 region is CSARGPFQGYNEQFF. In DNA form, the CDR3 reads TGCAGTGCTAGAGGGCCTTTCCAGGGCTACAATGAGCAGTTCTTC.